This T cell receptor (beta chain) was found in a study of shared clonotypes between healthy human individuals. Worth noting for this clone: Its antigen is as yet unknown.

Overall study findings and caveats: Naive CD4 clonotypes were shared across a few donors at about 5.3%.

Trimming removed 3 bases at V and 3 bases at J, with 9 bases between. The CDR3 extends over 13 amino acids. CDR1 SGHRS and CDR2 YFSETQ come from the germline V gene. Template for every sorted-subset replicate PCR totaled about 0.2 ug DNA, around 32,000 T cell genomes. Assay used: immunoSEQ multiplex PCR; TCRdb lists only in-frame clones, some missing. The sample lists 200,000 to 250,000 clones; approximately 70% were seen once. The clonotype was recovered from a man aged 30 to 45 in good health. J is TRBJ2-5 and V is TRBV5-1, with D perhaps matching TRBD1 (5 bases). The sequenced sample was memory CD4+ T cells sorted from blood. Subset: CD45RA-negative fraction. The CDR3 DNA reads TGCGCCAGCAGCTGGGAAGGGGAAGAGACCCAGTACTTC. It encodes CASSWEGEETQYF.